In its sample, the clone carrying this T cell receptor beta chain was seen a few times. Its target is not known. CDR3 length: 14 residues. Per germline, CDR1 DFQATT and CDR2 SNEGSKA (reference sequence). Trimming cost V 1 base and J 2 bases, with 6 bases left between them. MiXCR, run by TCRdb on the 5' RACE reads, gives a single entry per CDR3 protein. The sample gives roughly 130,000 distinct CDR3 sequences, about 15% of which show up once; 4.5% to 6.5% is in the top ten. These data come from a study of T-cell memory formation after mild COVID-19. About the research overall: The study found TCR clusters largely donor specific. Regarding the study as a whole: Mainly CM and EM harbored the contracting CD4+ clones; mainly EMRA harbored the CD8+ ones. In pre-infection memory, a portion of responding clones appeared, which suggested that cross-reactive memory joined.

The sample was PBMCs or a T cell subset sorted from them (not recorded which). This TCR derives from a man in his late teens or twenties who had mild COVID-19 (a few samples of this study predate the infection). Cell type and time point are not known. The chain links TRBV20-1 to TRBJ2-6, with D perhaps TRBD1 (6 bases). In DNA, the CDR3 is TGCAGTGCTAGAGCAGGGGCTGGGGCCAACGTCCTGACTTTC. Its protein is CSARAGAGANVLTF.